These 31 T cell receptor beta chains came from one sample sequenced in a study of blood T cell repertoires in COVID-19. Clones were read by immunoSEQ multiplex PCR, and TCRdb kept only the in-frame ones, dropping some. Of around 450,000 clones listed, roughly nine tenths are singletons. Sequenced material: PBMCs or T cells enriched from blood (not recorded which). The source of these receptors is a woman younger than 30 who had recovered from COVID-19.

This sequence joins TRBV2 and TRBJ2-7; 10 bases align to TRBD2. Germline CDR1 is SNHLY and CDR2 is FYNNEI. V lost 6 bases, J lost 3 bases, and 8 bases stayed unmatched. The CDR3 is 15 amino acids. DNA for the CDR3: TGTGCCAGCAGCGTACTAGCGGGGTTGGGCTACGAGCAGTACTTC. It is translated as CASSVLAGLGYEQYF.

The chain joins TRBV6-5 to TRBJ1-2; no clear D. The V end was cut by 6 bases, the J end by 4 bases, with 15 bases between. In germline, CDR1 is MNHEY, CDR2 SVGAGI. The CDR3 is made up of 14 amino acids. The CDR3 DNA reads as TGTGCCAGCAGATTCGGAGAAGACTCCTATGGCTACACCTTC. Translating it yields CASRFGEDSYGYTF.

Comments on this clone: Within the sample, other DNA sequences also encode this same CDR3. This sequence joins TRBV7-2 and TRBJ1-2; TRBD1 might be the D (6 bases). V was trimmed by 1 base and J by 6 bases, leaving 9 bases between them. CDR1 is SGHTA, CDR2 FQGNSA, per germline. This CDR3 contains 13 residues. The CDR3 nucleotides read TGTGCCAGCAGCTTAGACAGGGTTGATGGCTACACCTTC. It is translated as CASSLDRVDGYTF.

The V call is TRBV5-8, the J call TRBJ1-1, with 8 bases lining up with TRBD1. Germline-derived CDR1 and CDR2 are SGHTS and YDEGEE. The ends lost 3 bases at V and 5 bases at J; junction bases unmatched: 6. The CDR3 is 14 residues long. CDR3 DNA: TGTGCCAGCAGCTCCGGCAGGGGGCATACTGAAGCTTTCTTT. Its protein is CASSSGRGHTEAFF.

This clone appeared a single time. J is TRBJ2-7 and V is TRBV28, with 7 bases aligning to TRBD1. The ends lost 7 bases at V and 2 bases at J; junction bases unmatched: 5. In germline, CDR1 is MDHEN, CDR2 SYDVKM. The CDR3 runs 13 residues. As DNA, the CDR3 is TGTGCCAGCACCATGGGACAGACCTACGAGCAGTACTTC. Amino acids: CASTMGQTYEQYF.

The rearrangement joins TRBV28 to TRBJ1-6; possibly TRBD1 for D (5 bases). CDR3 length: 15 amino acids. The V end was cut by 2 bases, the J end by 10 bases, with 15 bases between. CDR1 and CDR2 from the germline V gene are MDHEN and SYDVKM. The CDR3 DNA is TGTGCCAGCAGTTTAAACCGGGGGGAAGGATCACCCCTCCACTTT. The encoded protein is CASSLNRGEGSPLHF. The full variable domain, its missing parts supplied by reference TRBV28 and TRBJ1-6, is DVKVTQSSRYLVKRTGEKVFLECVQDMDHENMFWYRQDPGLGLRLIYFSYDVKMKEKGDIPEGYSVSREKKERFSLILESASTNQTSMYLCASSLNRGEGSPLHFGNGTRLTVT.

The rearrangement joins TRBV7-9 to TRBJ1-3; tentative D call: TRBD1 (5 bases). V was shortened by 7 bases and J by 8 bases, with 9 bases between the two germline ends. From germline, CDR1 is SEHNR and CDR2 FQNEAQ (reference sequence). The CDR3 extends over 11 amino acids. CDR3 DNA: TGTGCCAGCACCAAGACAGACACCATATATTTT. Its protein product is CASTKTDTIYF.

This clone was seen only once. A junction end diverges from the germline sequence, so it may reflect a read error. V is TRBV30 and J is TRBJ1-5, with D tentatively TRBD1 (5 bases). This CDR3 contains 14 residues. The V gene's germline CDR1 is GTSNPN and CDR2 SVGIG (reference sequence). CDR3 residues: CAWRIQGSSQPQHF. CDR3 bases: TGTGCCTGGAGGATCCAGGGAAGCAGTCAGCCCCAGCATTTT.

The chain joins TRBV14 to TRBJ1-3; possible D gene TRBD1, 5 bases. The germline V gene encodes CDR1 SGHDN and CDR2 FVKESK. The CDR3 is made up of 16 amino acids. With 1 base removed from V and 6 bases from J, the gap between germline ends came to 16 bases. This CDR3 is CASSQVLGPYVNTIYF. The CDR3 DNA reads TGTGCCAGCAGCCAAGTCCTGGGGCCCTACGTAAACACCATATATTTT.

This chain links TRBV9 with TRBJ2-3; TRBD2 agrees at 11 bases. Germline CDR1 and CDR2: SGDLS and YYNGEE. The trim removed 4 bases at V and 0 bases at J, leaving 10 bases unmatched. The CDR3 is 18 residues long. The CDR3 spells CASSSKPGTSGSTDTQYF. DNA for the CDR3: TGTGCCAGCAGCTCTAAGCCAGGGACTAGCGGAAGCACAGATACGCAGTATTTT.

V and J are TRBV11-2 and TRBJ2-2, with a tentative D call TRBD1 (6 bases). Germline V gene data show CDR1 as SGHAT and CDR2 as FQNNGV. Trimming took off 10 bases at V and 5 bases at J, with 20 bases between the two ends. The CDR3 spans 15 residues. The chain's CDR3 is CATNPRGIRTGELFF. The CDR3 bases are TGTGCCACCAATCCCAGGGGAATAAGGACCGGGGAGCTGTTTTTT.

The chain joins TRBV10-3 to TRBJ1-3; possibly TRBD1 for D (5 bases). V was shortened by 0 bases and J by 3 bases, with 9 bases between the two germline ends. CDR3 length: 15 residues. The germline CDR1 and CDR2 sequences are ENHRY and SYGVKD. This CDR3 reads CAISESGGLGNTIYF. The CDR3 DNA reads as TGTGCCATCAGTGAGTCCGGGGGACTTGGAAACACCATATATTTT.

This clone was observed a single time. The chain carries TRBV12-3 or TRBV12-4 and TRBJ2-7; no clear D gene. Trimming took off 7 bases at V and 9 bases at J, with 10 bases between the two ends. The CDR3 length is 10 residues. Here the CDR3 reads CASNLDGQYF. Written as DNA, the CDR3 is TGTGCCAGCAATCTAGACGGGCAGTACTTC.

The chain uses TRBV5-1 and TRBJ1-2, with D uncertain. CDR1 is SGHRS and CDR2 is YFSETQ in the germline V gene. This CDR3 region has 14 residues. Trimming shortened V by 0 bases and J by 6 bases, and 12 bases separated the two germline ends. CDR3 bases: TGCGCCAGCAGCTTGGTAGGTACAGAGAATGGCTACACCTTC. It codes for CASSLVGTENGYTF.

This rearrangement joins TRBV10-3 to TRBJ2-2, with D perhaps TRBD2 (5 bases). Per germline, CDR1 ENHRY and CDR2 SYGVKD. The CDR3 is 15 residues long. Trimming left V 7 bases short and J 4 bases short, with 16 bases between. CDR3 sequence: CAITSPGGSTGELFF. The CDR3 DNA sequence: TGTGCCATCACGTCGCCAGGAGGTAGCACCGGGGAGCTGTTTTTT.

This clone was seen more than once but under ten times. V gene TRBV5-6 combines with J gene TRBJ1-1, with D unresolved. Between the trimmed V and J ends, which lost 4 bases and 1 base, there was a span of 11 bases. This CDR3 contains 14 residues. Germline CDR1 and CDR2: SGHDT and YYEEEE. The CDR3 here is CASSLIRGNTEAFF. The CDR3 bases are TGTGCCAGCAGCCTCATACGGGGGAACACTGAAGCTTTCTTT.

For the CDR3, the DNA is TGTGCCAGCAGCTTAGACAGAATTAACTATGGCTACACCTTC. Its translation is CASSLDRINYGYTF. The rearrangement uses TRBV7-2 and TRBJ1-2; D remains ambiguous. CDR1 and CDR2 from the germline V gene are SGHTA and FQGNSA. V was trimmed by 1 base and J by 1 base, leaving 7 bases between them. The length of the CDR3 is 14 residues. The full variable domain, its missing parts supplied by reference TRBV7-2 and TRBJ1-2, is GAGVSQSPSNKVTEKGKDVELRCDPISGHTALYWYRQSLGQGLEFLIYFQGNSAPDKSGLPSDRFSAERTGGSVSTLTIQRTQQEDSAVYLCASSLDRINYGYTFGSGTRLTVV.

This chain's CDR3 is CAWSSGGSQYF. CDR3 nucleotide sequence: TGTGCCTGGAGTTCGGGGGGTTCCCAGTACTTC. This chain links TRBV30 with TRBJ2-5; 7 nucleotides align to TRBD2. This CDR3 has 11 amino acids. Germline CDR1 reads GTSNPN; CDR2 reads SVGIG (reference sequence). V lost 2 bases to trimming and J lost 9 bases; unmatched junction nucleotides: 3.

This clone was counted a single time. This chain links TRBV7-6 with TRBJ2-1; TRBD1 aligns across 9 bases. The junction had 6 bases not matched to a gene; V was cut back by 5 bases and J by 4 bases. The CDR3 is 15 residues long. Per the germline V gene, CDR1 is SGHVS and CDR2 is FNYEAQ. The CDR3 reads CASSRPTGGYNEQFF. The CDR3 nucleotides are TGTGCCAGCAGCCGTCCGACAGGGGGGTACAATGAGCAGTTCTTC.

The chain recombines TRBV4-1 with TRBJ1-2; 8 positions agree with TRBD1. V was clipped by 4 bases and J by 4 bases; unmatched bases: 8. The CDR3 contains 15 residues. Looked up from germline, CDR1 is MGHRA and CDR2 is YSYEKL. The CDR3 loop is CASSLPPGQVYGYTF. The DNA for the CDR3 is TGCGCCAGCAGCCTTCCTCCGGGACAGGTCTATGGCTACACCTTC.

J is TRBJ2-6 and V is TRBV2; 7 bases line up with TRBD1. This CDR3 is built from 16 residues. The V and J ends lost 5 bases and 2 bases, in that order; junction bases with no gene match: 6. Per germline, CDR1 SNHLY and CDR2 FYNNEI. The CDR3 sequence: CASSLLGGAGANVLTF. Written as DNA, the CDR3 is TGTGCCAGCAGTTTACTAGGGGGCGCTGGGGCCAACGTCCTGACTTTC.

This clone turned up a few times. This chain links TRBV29-1 with TRBJ1-1, with 8 bases aligning to TRBD1. The CDR3 length is 15 residues. V shed 4 bases and J 4 bases; nucleotides not matched to a gene: 11. Germline-derived CDR1 and CDR2 are SQVTM and ANQGSEA. DNA for the CDR3: TGCAGCGTTGCCCCGACAGGGGCTGAAGGCACTGAAGCTTTCTTT. Amino acid sequence: CSVAPTGAEGTEAFF.

This chain links TRBV6-5 with TRBJ2-7; the D gene is possibly TRBD1 (6 bases). The CDR3 covers 15 residues. Per the germline V gene, CDR1 is MNHEY and CDR2 is SVGAGI. Trimming removed 7 bases from V and 1 base from J, with 17 bases in between. CDR3 coding DNA: TGTGCCAGCACCAGGACAGCTTCACCTTCCTACGAGCAGTACTTC. This encodes CASTRTASPSYEQYF.

There are a few counts of this clone. J is TRBJ1-1 and V is TRBV19; D not certain. V lost 6 bases to trimming and J lost 6 bases, with 8 bases between them. The CDR3 has 11 amino acids. Germline V lookup: CDR1 LNHDA, CDR2 SQIVND (reference sequence). CDR3 sequence: CASRERAEAFF. In nucleotides, the CDR3 is TGTGCCAGTAGGGAGAGAGCTGAAGCTTTCTTT.

The chain combines TRBV19 with TRBJ1-4; D remains unclear. Germline-derived CDR1 and CDR2 are LNHDA and SQIVND (reference sequence). This CDR3 has 13 amino acids. The V end lost 5 bases, the J end lost 3 bases, and 7 bases lay between the germline ends. The CDR3 sequence: CASSAGPNEKLFF. In DNA, the CDR3 is TGTGCCAGTAGTGCAGGCCCTAATGAAAAACTGTTTTTT.

J is TRBJ2-2 and V is TRBV10-1, with D possibly being TRBD2 (6 bases). The CDR3 has 13 residues. Deletions cut 4 bases from V and 7 bases from J, with 10 bases between. Germline V lookup: CDR1 WNHNN, CDR2 SYGVQD (reference sequence). Written as DNA, the CDR3 is TGCGCCAGCAGTGTGACCGGGGGCGGGGAGCTGTTTTTT. This codes for CASSVTGGGELFF.

The chain is built from TRBV7-9 and TRBJ2-7; 14 bases are shared with TRBD2. The CDR3 is made up of 14 amino acids. V shed 5 bases, J shed 11 bases, and the junction held 8 bases outside the gene matches. Per germline, CDR1 SEHNR and CDR2 FQNEAQ (reference sequence). CDR3 nucleotides: TGTGCCAGCAGCCGACTAGCGGGGGGGCATCCGGAGTACTTC. Protein: CASSRLAGGHPEYF.

The chain carries TRBV15 and TRBJ1-1, with D possibly matching TRBD1 (5 bases). Germline CDR1 LNHNV, CDR2 YYDKDF (reference sequence). The CDR3 has 15 amino acids. The germline V and J ends were trimmed by 5 bases and 3 bases, with 16 bases remaining between them. The CDR3 reads CATSPNRRGDTEAFF. CDR3 nucleotide sequence: TGTGCCACCAGCCCTAACAGGAGGGGTGACACTGAAGCTTTCTTT.

The chain has TRBV15 and TRBJ1-2; weak D call: TRBD1 (6 bases). The CDR3 covers 17 residues. Per the germline V gene, CDR1 is LNHNV and CDR2 is YYDKDF (reference sequence). Between the trimmed V and J ends, which lost 0 bases and 0 bases, there was a span of 14 bases. CDR3 sequence (DNA): TGTGCCACCAGCAGAGATTTTCGACAGGATTCTAACTATGGCTACACCTTC. Translation gives CATSRDFRQDSNYGYTF.

The rearrangement joins TRBV13 to TRBJ2-2, with D perhaps matching TRBD2 (5 bases). V was cut by 5 bases and J by 5 bases, with 6 bases left in between. The CDR3 contains 12 residues. Germline V lookup: CDR1 PRHDT, CDR2 FYEKMQ (reference sequence). Written as DNA, the CDR3 is TGTGCCAGCAGCCGGGGTACCGGGGAGCTGTTTTTT. Translating gives CASSRGTGELFF.

The genes are TRBV2 and TRBJ1-3, with D uncertain. This CDR3 has 13 amino acids. Between the trimmed V and J ends, which lost 7 bases and 3 bases, there was a span of 10 bases. Germline CDR1 and CDR2: SNHLY and FYNNEI. CDR3 DNA: TGTGCCAGCACCGGACTTTATGGAAACACCATATATTTT. As protein: CASTGLYGNTIYF.